The sequence of this TCR beta chain was determined in a study of T cell responses to AZD1222 COVID-19 vaccine. Looking at the study overall: Combined were second doses at about 4 or about 12 weeks.

The method was immunoSEQ multiplex PCR; TCRdb's version includes in-frame clones alone and lacks a portion of them. The data hold roughly 120,000 clones, with 65% to 90% observed a single time. In this sample, this clone turned up a few times. Germline CDR1 reads SGHNT; CDR2 reads YYREEE (reference sequence). V was clipped by 0 bases and J by 6 bases; unmatched bases: 4. This CDR3 is built from 15 residues. The clonotype was recovered from an adult in good health. The material sequenced was peripheral blood, taken on day 0 of AZD1222 vaccination. V gene TRBV5-4 combines with J gene TRBJ2-3, with 10 bases lining up with TRBD2. CDR3 loop: CASSLGLAGMDTQYF. CDR3 nucleotides: TGTGCCAGCAGCTTGGGACTAGCGGGTATGGATACGCAGTATTTT.